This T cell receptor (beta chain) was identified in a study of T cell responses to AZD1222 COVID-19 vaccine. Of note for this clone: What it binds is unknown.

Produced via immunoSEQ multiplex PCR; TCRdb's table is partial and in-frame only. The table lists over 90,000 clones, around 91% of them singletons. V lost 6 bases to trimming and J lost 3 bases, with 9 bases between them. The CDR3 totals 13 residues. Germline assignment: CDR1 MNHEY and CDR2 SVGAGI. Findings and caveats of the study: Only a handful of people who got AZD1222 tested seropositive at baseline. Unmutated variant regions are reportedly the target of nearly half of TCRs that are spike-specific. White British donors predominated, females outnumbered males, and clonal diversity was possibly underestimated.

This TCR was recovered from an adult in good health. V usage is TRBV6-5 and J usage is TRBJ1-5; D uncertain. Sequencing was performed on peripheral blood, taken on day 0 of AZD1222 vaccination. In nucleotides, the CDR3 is TGTGCCAGCAGGATAGATTCCAATCAGCCCCAGCATTTT. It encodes CASRIDSNQPQHF.